These 5 T cell receptor beta chains were all obtained from the same sample, sequenced in a study of blood T cell repertoires in COVID-19. The data were produced by immunoSEQ multiplex PCR, yet TCRdb's version contains in-frame clones alone and is incomplete. This sample yields about 110,000 clones, of which about nine tenths are seen a single time; 2% to 3% belongs to the top ten. The material sequenced was peripheral blood. These receptor sequences come from a human donor in a cohort sampled during active COVID-19.

The chain uses TRBV3-1 (or the pseudogene TRBV3-2) and TRBJ1-1; D remains unclear. The length of the CDR3 is 17 residues. V lost 2 bases, J lost 1 base, and 17 bases lay in between. Germline CDR1 reads LGHDT; CDR2 reads YNNKEL (reference sequence). The CDR3: CASSQPGKGSWNTEAFF. CDR3 in DNA: TGTGCCAGCAGCCAACCGGGGAAAGGGAGTTGGAACACTGAAGCTTTCTTT.

The chain combines TRBV27 with TRBJ1-6; a weak D match, TRBD1 (6 bases). This CDR3 is 14 amino acids long. V was cut by 6 bases and J by 7 bases, with 13 bases left in between. Germline CDR1 reads MNHEY; CDR2 reads SMNVEV (reference sequence). CDR3 residues: CASRGQGQNSPLHF. CDR3 sequence (DNA): TGTGCCAGCAGGGGGCAGGGGCAGAATTCACCCCTCCACTTT.

The chain carries TRBV13 and TRBJ2-7; a possible D gene is TRBD1 (6 bases). Between the trimmed V and J ends, which lost 5 bases and 6 bases, there was a span of 11 bases. The germline gives CDR1 PRHDT, CDR2 FYEKMQ (reference sequence). CDR3 size: 12 residues. CDR3 bases: TGTGCCAGCAGCCCAGGGGACGGCGAGCAGTACTTC. Its protein product is CASSPGDGEQYF.

This chain links TRBV24-1 with TRBJ2-2, with a weak D call TRBD2 (5 bases). This CDR3 has 16 residues. CDR1 KGHDR and CDR2 SFDVKD come from the germline V gene. V lost 0 bases and J lost 2, with 9 bases in between. In nucleotides, the CDR3 is TGTGCCACCAGTGATTTGAGACGGGGTAACACCGGGGAGCTGTTTTTT. It codes for CATSDLRRGNTGELFF.

The rearrangement links TRBV28 to TRBJ2-6, with a possible D match to TRBD1 (6 bases). This CDR3 is 18 amino acids long. Trimming removed 4 bases from V and 0 bases from J, with 16 bases in between. Germline V gene sequence: CDR1 MDHEN, CDR2 SYDVKM. The CDR3 DNA is TGTGCCAGCAGTTCTAGGACAGACCTCAACTCTGGGGCCAACGTCCTGACTTTC. It is translated as CASSSRTDLNSGANVLTF.